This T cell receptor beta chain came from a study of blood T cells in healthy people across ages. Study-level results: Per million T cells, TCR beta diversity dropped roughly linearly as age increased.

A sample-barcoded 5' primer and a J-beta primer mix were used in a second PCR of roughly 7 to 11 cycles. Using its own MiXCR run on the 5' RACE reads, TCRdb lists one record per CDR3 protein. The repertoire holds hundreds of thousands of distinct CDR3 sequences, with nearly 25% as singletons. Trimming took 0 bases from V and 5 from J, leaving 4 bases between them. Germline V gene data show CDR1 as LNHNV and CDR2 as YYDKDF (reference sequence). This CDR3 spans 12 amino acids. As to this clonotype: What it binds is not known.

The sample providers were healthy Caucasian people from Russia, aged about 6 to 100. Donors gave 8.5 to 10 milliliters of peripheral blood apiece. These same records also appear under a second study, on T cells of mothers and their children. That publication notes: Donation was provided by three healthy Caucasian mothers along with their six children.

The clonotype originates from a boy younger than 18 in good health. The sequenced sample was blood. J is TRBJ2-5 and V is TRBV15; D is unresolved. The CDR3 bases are TGTGCCACCAGCAGAGACCGGGAGACCCAGTACTTC. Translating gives CATSRDRETQYF.